These T cell receptor beta chains were read from a single sample in a study of blood T cells in healthy people across ages. TCRdb reprocessed the 5' RACE reads via MiXCR and lists one record per CDR3 protein. Here the sample spans about 1.4 million distinct CDR3 sequences, roughly 64% being singletons. Sequences were obtained from blood. The receptor source for this set is a man aged 18 to 35 in good health. Each CDR3 is given with its conserved first and last residue. D genes are given only for firm matches. Clone size, where shown, is once, few, many, or a class for clones that have expanded.

- TRBJ1-1 TRBV6-5 - CASSYDSSGTEAFF TGTGCCAGCAGTTACGATTCGTCCGGCACTGAAGCTTTCTTT
- TRBJ2-1 TRBV2 TRBD2 CASKGTSGYNEQFF TGTGCCAGCAAAGGGACTAGCGGGTACAATGAGCAGTTCTTC
few TRBJ2-1 TRBV7-2 TRBD2 CASSLELAGVITYNEQFF TGTGCCAGCAGCTTAGAGCTAGCGGGGGTAATTACCTACAATGAGCAGTTCTTC
- TRBJ2-1 TRBV3-1 - CASSQDRTLTLFF TGTGCCAGCAGCCAAGATCGGACCTTAACCCTGTTCTTC
- TRBJ2-1 TRBV7-9 - CASSHPGTDYNEQFF TGTGCCAGCAGTCATCCAGGGACGGACTACAATGAGCAGTTCTTC
- TRBJ1-2 TRBV6-1 TRBD1 CASSDTTGTYGYTF TGTGCCAGCAGTGATACGACAGGGACGTATGGCTACACCTTC
- TRBJ2-7 TRBV20-1 - CSARDGLAEQYF TGCAGTGCTAGAGATGGGTTGGCCGAGCAGTACTTC
- TRBJ2-7 TRBV6-2/TRBV6-3 - CASRYSRGEQYF TGTGCCAGCAGGTACTCGAGGGGGGAGCAGTACTTC
- TRBJ2-6 TRBV4-2 - CASSHEGSSGANVLTF TGTGCCAGCAGCCACGAAGGGAGCTCTGGGGCCAACGTCCTGACTTTC
few TRBJ2-3 TRBV5-1 TRBD1 CASSGTGPVYTQYF TGCGCCAGCAGCGGGACAGGGCCCGTATATACGCAGTATTTT
- TRBJ2-7 TRBV29-1 TRBD1 CATAGTGRYEQYF TGCGCAACGGCGGGGACAGGGAGATACGAGCAGTACTTC
- TRBJ2-1 TRBV6-1 - CASSVGWRTRANEQFF TGTGCCAGCAGTGTTGGGTGGAGGACACGCGCCAATGAGCAGTTCTTC